Listed here are 11 T cell receptor beta chains from one sample, sequenced in a study of blood T cell repertoires in COVID-19 (dated by TCRdb to 2018 to 2021). Libraries were built with the immunoSEQ multiplex PCR assay. As stored in TCRdb, this immuneACCESS dataset retains in-frame rearrangements with V and J assigned. A fraction of the clones does not appear; measured against another copy, unresolved V genes explain less than half of the discrepancy, and the remainder lacks a known reason. This sample has about 200,000 clones in its table, and more than 80% of those were observed once. The top ten clones comprise about 7.8% of the sample. Sequenced: peripheral blood. The source is an elderly woman with COVID-19, enrolled during active disease.

This clone was picked up a small number of times. The gene calls are TRBV20-1 and TRBJ2-7; 7 nucleotides align to TRBD2. This CDR3 has 14 amino acids. With 4 bases clipped from V and 1 base from J, the junction kept 7 bases outside the gene matches. Germline CDR1 reads DFQATT; CDR2 reads SNEGSKA (reference sequence). CDR3 sequence reads: CSATDRDYSYEQYF. CDR3 DNA: TGCAGTGCTACTGACCGGGACTATTCCTACGAGCAGTACTTC.

The rearrangement links TRBV7-3 to TRBJ2-5; 10 bases match TRBD2. V was pared by 2 bases and J by 4 bases, with 4 bases of the junction left unmatched. This CDR3 comprises 15 residues. Looked up from germline, CDR1 is SGHTA and CDR2 is FQGTGA. The CDR3 DNA follows: TGTGCCAGCAGCTTAGGTAGCGGGAGGAGAGAGACCCAGTACTTC. Amino acids: CASSLGSGRRETQYF.

The J gene is TRBJ1-6, the V gene TRBV28; 8 nucleotides align to TRBD1. Germline V gives CDR1 MDHEN, CDR2 SYDVKM. The trim removed 4 bases at V and 11 bases at J, leaving 13 bases unmatched. The CDR3 loop spans 16 amino acids. CDR3 residues: CASSSALLGRGPPLHF. The CDR3 DNA sequence: TGTGCCAGCAGTTCGGCGCTCTTAGGCAGGGGGCCACCCCTCCACTTT.

The chain couples TRBV5-6 to TRBJ2-7; 8 positions agree with TRBD2. V was pared by 8 bases and J by 7 bases, with 20 bases of the junction left unmatched. In germline, CDR1 is SGHDT, CDR2 YYEEEE. CDR3 size: 16 residues. The CDR3: CASMWGPGRASGEQYF. In DNA, the CDR3 is TGTGCCAGTATGTGGGGGCCCGGGAGGGCCAGTGGTGAGCAGTACTTC.

In this sample, this clone turned up a few times. The chain employs TRBV5-1 and TRBJ2-3; 13 nucleotides line up with TRBD2. The V and J ends lost 7 bases and 2 bases, in that order; junction bases with no gene match: 13. The germline gives CDR1 SGHRS, CDR2 YFSETQ. CDR3 length: 18 amino acids. DNA for the CDR3: TGCGCCAGCGGGTCAGGGGAACTAGCGGGAGGGACCACAGATACGCAGTATTTT. Translated: CASGSGELAGGTTDTQYF.

The J gene is TRBJ1-2, the V gene TRBV15, with D hard to call. Trimming stripped 0 bases from V and 4 bases from J, with 18 bases between. CDR3 length: 17 residues. The germline V gene has CDR1 LNHNV and CDR2 YYDKDF (reference sequence). This chain's CDR3 is CATSREDSTSTAYGYTF. In DNA form, the CDR3 reads TGTGCCACCAGCAGAGAGGATTCGACTTCCACCGCCTATGGCTACACCTTC.

V and J are TRBV10-3 and TRBJ1-5; the D is unclear. This CDR3 is built from 13 residues. V was shortened by 10 bases and J by 0 bases, with 10 bases between the two germline ends. In germline, CDR1 is ENHRY, CDR2 SYGVKD. CDR3 in amino acids: CATNSYSNQPQHF. The CDR3 nucleotides are TGTGCCACAAACAGCTATAGCAATCAGCCCCAGCATTTT.

CDR3 sequence (DNA): TGTGCCAGCAGTCCCCCCCAGGCCGGCTATGGCTACACCTTC. Protein sequence: CASSPPQAGYGYTF. The rearrangement joins TRBV6-5 to TRBJ1-2, with D hard to call. V was clipped by 5 bases and J by 4 bases, with 14 bases between them. The CDR3 extends over 14 amino acids. In germline, CDR1 is MNHEY, CDR2 SVGAGI.

The chain is built from TRBV5-6 and TRBJ1-2, with 11 bases lining up with TRBD1. The CDR3 sequence is 15 residues long. CDR1 SGHDT and CDR2 YYEEEE come from the germline V gene. V lost 6 bases and J lost 4; bases outside the gene matches: 8. The DNA of the CDR3 is TGTGCCAGCACCTCCGGACAGGGGGCGACCTATGGCTACACCTTC. Its protein product is CASTSGQGATYGYTF.

CDR3 residues: CASSLALRRPTSTDTQYF. CDR3 bases: TGCGCCAGCAGCTTGGCCTTGCGGAGGCCCACTAGCACAGATACGCAGTATTTT. The chain carries TRBV5-1 and TRBJ2-3; D is possibly TRBD2 (5 bases). V was clipped by 0 bases and J by 0 bases, with 17 bases between them. The CDR3 has 18 amino acids. Germline V CDR1 and CDR2: SGHRS, YFSETQ.

This clone was counted once. The CDR3 loop reads CARSCGGARAHEQYF. For the CDR3, the DNA is TGTGCCAGAAGCTGTGGGGGCGCGAGGGCTCACGAGCAGTACTTC. V gene TRBV5-3 combines with J gene TRBJ2-7; possibly TRBD1 for D (6 bases). TRBV5-3 is given ORF status, its function remaining uncertain. CDR3 length: 15 residues. Trimming left V 3 bases short and J 5 bases short, with 18 bases between.